Many counts were recorded for the clone carrying this T cell receptor (beta chain). The germline V gene has CDR1 MDHEN and CDR2 SYDVKM. The V end was cut by 6 bases, the J end by 4 bases, with 9 bases between. The CDR3 contains 13 residues. This record comes from a study of CD8 T cells in ankylosing spondylitis. Quantitative molecular-barcoded 5'-RACE generated the TCR beta libraries. A single record per CDR3 protein comes from TCRdb applying MiXCR to the 5' RACE reads. The data contain around 300,000 distinct CDR3 sequences, roughly 11% of them seen just once; the ten biggest clones take up 8% to 9.5%.

The clonotype comes from a female donor with ankylosing spondylitis or in good health (not recorded which). The chain uses TRBV28 and TRBJ2-2; D remains unclear. The sample was blood, either unsorted or a sorted T cell fraction (not recorded which). In nucleotides, the CDR3 is TGTGCCAGCAGAGAACAGACCACCGGGGAGCTGTTTTTT. Translation gives CASREQTTGELFF. The full variable domain, with the rest looked up from reference TRBV28 and TRBJ2-2, is DVKVTQSSRYLVKRTGEKVFLECVQDMDHENMFWYRQDPGLGLRLIYFSYDVKMKEKGDIPEGYSVSREKKERFSLILESASTNQTSMYLCASREQTTGELFFGEGSRLTVL.